The rows below give T cell receptor beta chains drawn from one sample of a study of blood T cell repertoires in COVID-19. Using immunoSEQ multiplex PCR, the repertoire was profiled, and TCRdb retains in-frame clones only, with some absent. The table has about 58,000 clones, approximately 91% seen once. The sequenced sample consisted of peripheral blood. The receptors derive from a woman between 65 and 79 years old with active COVID-19. Each CDR3 is given without its conserved first and last residue. Each record gives: J gene, D gene, CDR3 length, V gene, clone size, CDR3 protein. A D gene is named only where the DNA matches it firmly. Size is stated for part of the rows, as once, few or many counts, or as a class when the clone is expanded.

j_gene: TRBJ2-5
d_gene: TRBD1
len: 13
v_gene: TRBV6-1
abundance: -
CDR3aa: ASSEAAGGWETQY

j_gene: TRBJ2-1
d_gene: -
len: 9
v_gene: TRBV9
abundance: -
CDR3aa: ASSYYNEQF

j_gene: TRBJ2-4
d_gene: -
len: 13
v_gene: TRBV4-1
abundance: -
CDR3aa: ASSPGGPAENIQY

j_gene: TRBJ2-7
d_gene: -
len: 12
v_gene: TRBV9
abundance: -
CDR3aa: ASSVVQDSYEQY

j_gene: TRBJ2-1
d_gene: TRBD1
len: 13
v_gene: TRBV7-2
abundance: -
CDR3aa: ASSSTRDRVHEQF

j_gene: TRBJ1-3
d_gene: TRBD1
len: 12
v_gene: TRBV24-1
abundance: -
CDR3aa: ATSDGTGINTIY

j_gene: TRBJ1-1
d_gene: TRBD1
len: 14
v_gene: TRBV28
abundance: -
CDR3aa: ASSLYQDRGRTEAF

j_gene: TRBJ1-2
d_gene: TRBD1
len: 10
v_gene: TRBV18
abundance: few
CDR3aa: ASTTGTGVYT

j_gene: TRBJ2-1
d_gene: TRBD1
len: 14
v_gene: TRBV6-6
abundance: -
CDR3aa: ASNKPKDRGSNEQF

j_gene: TRBJ2-1
d_gene: -
len: 10
v_gene: TRBV19
abundance: -
CDR3aa: ASSAGLDEQF

j_gene: TRBJ2-5
d_gene: TRBD2
len: 12
v_gene: TRBV27
abundance: once
CDR3aa: ASSLWGGQETQY

j_gene: TRBJ1-1
d_gene: TRBD1
len: 10
v_gene: TRBV28
abundance: -
CDR3aa: ASSYTGGQAF

j_gene: TRBJ1-5
d_gene: -
len: 11
v_gene: TRBV28
abundance: -
CDR3aa: ASLGGVAQPQH

j_gene: TRBJ1-1
d_gene: -
len: 13
v_gene: TRBV30
abundance: -
CDR3aa: AWRFPRRGSTEAF

j_gene: TRBJ2-7
d_gene: TRBD2
len: 11
v_gene: TRBV19
abundance: -
CDR3aa: ASSITSGSEQY

j_gene: TRBJ2-7
d_gene: -
len: 14
v_gene: TRBV9
abundance: -
CDR3aa: ASSVGPGFSSYEQY

j_gene: TRBJ2-2
d_gene: TRBD2
len: 16
v_gene: TRBV25-1
abundance: -
CDR3aa: ASSGGLAGGWNTGELF

j_gene: TRBJ1-5
d_gene: -
len: 14
v_gene: TRBV2
abundance: -
CDR3aa: ASSPFSGVRGQPQH

j_gene: TRBJ2-7
d_gene: TRBD2
len: 12
v_gene: TRBV29-1
abundance: -
CDR3aa: SVGTSGLRNEQY

j_gene: TRBJ1-5
d_gene: TRBD1
len: 12
v_gene: TRBV25-1
abundance: -
CDR3aa: ASRQGTGEQPQH

j_gene: TRBJ1-1
d_gene: -
len: 13
v_gene: TRBV4-1
abundance: -
CDR3aa: ASSQERRAFEEAF

j_gene: TRBJ2-1
d_gene: -
len: 15
v_gene: TRBV4-2
abundance: -
CDR3aa: ASSRLTDSILYNEQF

j_gene: TRBJ1-4
d_gene: -
len: 10
v_gene: TRBV28
abundance: -
CDR3aa: ASSPLNEKLF

j_gene: TRBJ2-1
d_gene: TRBD2
len: 14
v_gene: TRBV5-4
abundance: -
CDR3aa: ASSRGTSGRGDEQF

j_gene: TRBJ2-3
d_gene: -
len: 12
v_gene: TRBV14
abundance: -
CDR3aa: ASSLNRGTDTQY

j_gene: TRBJ2-7
d_gene: TRBD2
len: 14
v_gene: TRBV9
abundance: -
CDR3aa: ASSVGGTSGTHEQY

j_gene: TRBJ2-3
d_gene: -
len: 12
v_gene: TRBV7-8
abundance: -
CDR3aa: ASSLDLSTDTQY

j_gene: TRBJ2-5
d_gene: -
len: 12
v_gene: TRBV11-1
abundance: -
CDR3aa: ASSPPGLQETQY

j_gene: TRBJ2-3
d_gene: TRBD2
len: 16
v_gene: TRBV2
abundance: -
CDR3aa: ASSGVAGGPFSTDTQY

j_gene: TRBJ2-5
d_gene: -
len: 15
v_gene: TRBV7-9
abundance: -
CDR3aa: ASSLGGAGNGQETQY

j_gene: TRBJ2-3
d_gene: -
len: 14
v_gene: TRBV3-1/TRBV3-2
abundance: -
CDR3aa: ASSQDLRELADTQY

j_gene: TRBJ2-5
d_gene: TRBD2
len: 16
v_gene: TRBV24-1
abundance: -
CDR3aa: ATSDHDGLAGGRETQY

j_gene: TRBJ1-6
d_gene: TRBD1
len: 14
v_gene: TRBV9
abundance: -
CDR3aa: ASSVGQDRGNSPLH

j_gene: TRBJ2-3
d_gene: TRBD2
len: 13
v_gene: TRBV3-1/TRBV3-2
abundance: once
CDR3aa: ASSQALAGGDTQY

j_gene: TRBJ2-7
d_gene: -
len: 13
v_gene: TRBV7-6
abundance: -
CDR3aa: ASSLGSGNSYEQY

j_gene: TRBJ2-7
d_gene: -
len: 14
v_gene: TRBV6-5
abundance: -
CDR3aa: ASSYSRARSSYEQY